Listed below are T cell receptor beta chains from one sample, sequenced in a study of technical replicates of blood from a handful of donors. Generated by immunoSEQ multiplex PCR, the TCRdb table keeps only in-frame clones and is missing some. Here the sample spans 55,000 to 70,000 clones, roughly 90% being singletons. Sequenced: PBMCs. The source of these receptors is a human donor in good health. Some clones in this sample may be carry-over from other donors' samples. CDR3s include the opening cysteine and the closing phenylalanine or tryptophan. D genes are given only for firm matches. The size field is filled for only some rows; it gives once, few, many or a size class.

TRBD2 | TRBJ2-1 | 17 | - | TRBV10-3 | CAISEYATSGSYNEQFF | TGTGCCATCAGTGAGTACGCGACTAGCGGGAGCTACAATGAGCAGTTCTTC
- | TRBJ1-1 | 15 | - | TRBV11-2 | CASRPKHGGNTEAFF | TGTGCCAGCAGACCGAAACACGGGGGGAACACTGAAGCTTTCTTT
- | TRBJ1-4 | 14 | - | TRBV15 | CATNLAVTNEKLFF | TGTGCCACCAACCTGGCTGTCACTAATGAAAAACTGTTTTTT
- | TRBJ2-7 | 14 | - | TRBV7-9 | CASSLEPSRYEQYF | TGTGCCAGCAGCTTAGAACCTAGCCGGTACGAGCAGTACTTC
TRBD1 | TRBJ2-6 | 16 | - | TRBV5-4 | CASSLGGGLGANVLTF | TGTGCCAGCAGCTTAGGGGGCGGTTTAGGGGCCAACGTCCTGACTTTC
TRBD2 | TRBJ2-5 | 13 | - | TRBV18 | CASSSGRAETQYF | TGTGCCAGCTCAAGCGGGAGGGCAGAGACCCAGTACTTC
- | TRBJ2-7 | 13 | - | TRBV27 | CASSPDGSYEQYF | TGTGCCAGCAGTCCCGACGGGAGCTACGAGCAGTACTTC
TRBD1 | TRBJ1-1 | 14 | - | TRBV11-2 | CASSNQQGISEAFF | TGTGCCAGCAGCAATCAACAGGGGATTTCTGAAGCTTTCTTT
- | TRBJ1-1 | 16 | - | TRBV2 | CASTESADSRNTEAFF | TGTGCCAGCACCGAGTCGGCAGACTCGAGGAACACTGAAGCTTTCTTT
- | TRBJ2-3 | 17 | - | TRBV7-3 | CASSPGGRGSSTDTQYF | TGTGCCAGCAGCCCCGGGGGCAGGGGGTCTAGCACAGATACGCAGTATTTT
TRBD2 | TRBJ2-7 | 16 | - | TRBV13 | CASSSSTSGGPHEQYF | TGTGCCAGCAGCTCGTCGACTAGCGGGGGACCCCACGAGCAGTACTTC
- | TRBJ2-1 | 14 | - | TRBV6-5 | CASSSWTGDNEQFF | TGTGCCAGCTCCTCGTGGACTGGGGACAATGAGCAGTTCTTC
TRBD2 | TRBJ2-1 | 15 | - | TRBV7-3 | CASSLGTSGRTEQFF | TGTGCCAGCAGCTTAGGGACTAGCGGGAGAACTGAGCAGTTCTTC
TRBD2 | TRBJ2-7 | 16 | few | TRBV11-2 | CASSLPGLAGRYEQYF | TGTGCCAGCAGCTTACCGGGACTAGCGGGACGCTACGAGCAGTACTTC
- | TRBJ1-1 | 11 | few | TRBV30 | CAWSDTLEAFF | TGTGCCTGGAGTGACACCCTTGAAGCTTTCTTT
TRBD1 | TRBJ1-2 | 15 | - | TRBV11-1 | CASSAGTGGNYGYTF | TGTGCCAGCAGCGCCGGGACAGGGGGAAACTATGGCTACACCTTC
TRBD2 | TRBJ2-5 | 14 | - | TRBV7-9 | CASSIGGAQETQYF | TGTGCCAGCAGCATCGGGGGGGCGCAGGAGACCCAGTACTTC
TRBD2 | TRBJ2-7 | 13 | - | TRBV5-4 | CASSFAGAYEQYF | TGTGCCAGCAGCTTCGCGGGGGCCTACGAGCAGTACTTC
- | TRBJ1-2 | 13 | - | TRBV11-2 | CASSLGPGSGYTF | TGTGCCAGCAGCTTAGGGCCTGGCAGTGGCTACACCTTC
- | TRBJ1-2 | 14 | - | TRBV4-3 | CASSQDQGNYGYTF | TGCGCCAGCAGCCAAGATCAGGGGAACTATGGCTACACCTTC
TRBD1 | TRBJ2-1 | 14 | - | TRBV6-5 | CASRPTGGYNEQFF | TGTGCCAGCAGACCGACAGGGGGCTACAATGAGCAGTTCTTC
- | TRBJ2-7 | 14 | - | TRBV13 | CASSSGQGSYEQYF | TGTGCCAGCAGCTCTGGACAAGGATCCTACGAGCAGTACTTC
TRBD1 | TRBJ2-1 | 15 | few | TRBV15 | CATSRPGQGGNEQFF | TGTGCCACCAGCAGACCGGGACAGGGGGGAAATGAGCAGTTCTTC
TRBD1 | TRBJ2-2 | 18 | once | TRBV7-3 | CASSVAPLWDRGTGELFF | TGTGCCAGCAGCGTTGCTCCTTTGTGGGACAGGGGCACCGGGGAGCTGTTTTTT
TRBD1 | TRBJ2-2 | 17 | - | TRBV5-1 | CASSLAPGTGETGELFF | TGCGCCAGCAGCTTGGCTCCAGGGACAGGGGAAACCGGGGAGCTGTTTTTT
TRBD2 | TRBJ2-3 | 16 | - | TRBV9 | CASSLSGGLSTDTQYF | TGTGCCAGCAGCCTGAGCGGGGGCCTAAGCACAGATACGCAGTATTTT
TRBD2 | TRBJ2-3 | 18 | - | TRBV5-6 | CASSMFETSGRAGDTQYF | TGTGCCAGCAGCATGTTCGAAACTAGCGGGAGGGCAGGAGATACGCAGTATTTT
TRBD2 | TRBJ2-3 | 14 | - | TRBV7-8 | CASSPLAGGGSQYF | TGTGCCAGCAGCCCCTTAGCGGGGGGTGGATCGCAGTATTTT
TRBD2 | TRBJ2-3 | 14 | - | TRBV30 | CAWNQGGGLDTQYF | TGTGCCTGGAATCAGGGCGGGGGGTTAGATACGCAGTATTTT
- | TRBJ2-1 | 19 | - | TRBV11-3 | CASSLGDAGSFRSYNEQFF | TGTGCCAGCAGCTTAGGGGATGCGGGGAGCTTCCGCTCCTACAATGAGCAGTTCTTC
- | TRBJ1-1 | 14 | - | TRBV6-5 | CASSYSRGDTEAFF | TGTGCCAGCAGTTATAGCAGGGGAGACACTGAAGCTTTCTTT
TRBD1 | TRBJ1-2 | 15 | - | TRBV18 | CASSQRQGYFYGYTF | TGTGCCAGCTCCCAAAGACAGGGATATTTCTATGGCTACACCTTC
TRBD2 | TRBJ2-2 | 16 | - | TRBV5-1 | CASSFGTSGTRGELFF | TGCGCCAGCAGCTTCGGGACTAGCGGGACCCGCGGGGAGCTGTTTTTT
- | TRBJ2-7 | 18 | - | TRBV7-8 | CASSLAASQALSSYEQYF | TGTGCCAGCAGCTTAGCGGCCTCGCAGGCTTTAAGCTCCTACGAGCAGTACTTC